These T cell receptor beta chains were read from a single sample in a study of PD-1 blockade in classical Hodgkin lymphoma. TCRdb's table, derived via immunoSEQ multiplex PCR, lists solely in-frame clones and lacks some. The sample includes about 4,300 clones, more than 55% seen only once; the top ten take 37%. The sequences come from peripheral blood mononuclear cells (PBMCs), collected at baseline. The receptor source for this set is a human donor with classical Hodgkin lymphoma. CDR3s include the opening cysteine and the closing phenylalanine or tryptophan. The order of the fields is D gene, V gene, clone size, J gene, CDR3 DNA, CDR3 protein. D genes are given only for firm matches. Expanded clones get a size class; other rows say once, few or many, or leave the size out.

d_gene: .; v_gene: TRBV6-6; abundance: .; j_gene: TRBJ2-1; CDR3nt: TGTGCCAGCAGGTTGCTAGCGATTTCCTACAATGAGCAGTTCTTC; CDR3aa: CASRLLAISYNEQFF
d_gene: TRBD2; v_gene: TRBV7-8; abundance: medium-sized; j_gene: TRBJ2-7; CDR3nt: TGTGCCAGCAGCCTCGGGGGGGTCTCCTACGAGCAGTACTTC; CDR3aa: CASSLGGVSYEQYF
d_gene: .; v_gene: TRBV6-6; abundance: .; j_gene: TRBJ1-2; CDR3nt: TGTGCCAGCAGTTACTCAAGCATCTATGGCTACACCTTC; CDR3aa: CASSYSSIYGYTF
d_gene: .; v_gene: TRBV6-5; abundance: few; j_gene: TRBJ1-6; CDR3nt: TGTGCCAGCCTGCTGGGCCGGAGTTCACCCCTCCACTTT; CDR3aa: CASLLGRSSPLHF
d_gene: TRBD2; v_gene: TRBV9; abundance: few; j_gene: TRBJ2-7; CDR3nt: TGTGCCAGCAGCGTAGATGCGGGAGAAGGACGCGAGCAGTACTTC; CDR3aa: CASSVDAGEGREQYF
d_gene: .; v_gene: TRBV6-5; abundance: .; j_gene: TRBJ1-5; CDR3nt: TGTGCCAGCAGTTCCGGTCAGCCCCAGCATTTT; CDR3aa: CASSSGQPQHF
d_gene: .; v_gene: TRBV27; abundance: .; j_gene: TRBJ1-5; CDR3nt: TGTGCCAGCAGCCCAAACACAGGGCGAGGTCAGCCCCAGCATTTT; CDR3aa: CASSPNTGRGQPQHF
d_gene: .; v_gene: TRBV7-9; abundance: few; j_gene: TRBJ1-3; CDR3nt: TGTGCCAGCAGCCCGGGACGTCGGCTGGGTGAAGGAAACACCATATATTTT; CDR3aa: CASSPGRRLGEGNTIYF
d_gene: TRBD2; v_gene: TRBV9; abundance: .; j_gene: TRBJ2-1; CDR3nt: TGTGCCAGCAGCCCCCCTAGCGGAAGCTCCTACAATGAGCAGTTCTTC; CDR3aa: CASSPPSGSSYNEQFF
d_gene: TRBD2; v_gene: TRBV11-3; abundance: .; j_gene: TRBJ2-2; CDR3nt: TGTGCCAGCAGCCAAACTAGCGGGGGGGCCCGGACCGGGGAGCTGTTTTTT; CDR3aa: CASSQTSGGARTGELFF
d_gene: TRBD2; v_gene: TRBV11-3; abundance: .; j_gene: TRBJ2-2; CDR3nt: TGTGCCAGCAGCTTGGGTCTAGCGGCGGGGGAGCTGTTTTTT; CDR3aa: CASSLGLAAGELFF
d_gene: TRBD1; v_gene: TRBV6-1; abundance: .; j_gene: TRBJ2-3; CDR3nt: TGTGCCAGCAGTGAGGGACAGGGGTTCACAGATACGCAGTATTTT; CDR3aa: CASSEGQGFTDTQYF
d_gene: .; v_gene: TRBV4-2; abundance: .; j_gene: TRBJ2-7; CDR3nt: TGTGCCAGCAGCTTGGAGGCAGGTCAAGCCTACGAGCAGTACTTC; CDR3aa: CASSLEAGQAYEQYF
d_gene: TRBD1; v_gene: TRBV5-4; abundance: .; j_gene: TRBJ1-2; CDR3nt: TGTGCCAGCAGCATTCAGGGACAGCCTTATGGCTACACCTTC; CDR3aa: CASSIQGQPYGYTF
d_gene: TRBD2; v_gene: TRBV7-3; abundance: .; j_gene: TRBJ2-1; CDR3nt: TGTGCCAGCAGCTCCCGGGGACTAGCGGGAGCCGATGAGCAGTTCTTC; CDR3aa: CASSSRGLAGADEQFF
d_gene: TRBD2; v_gene: TRBV7-6; abundance: .; j_gene: TRBJ2-3; CDR3nt: TGTGCCAGCAGTCGGAGTAGCGGGGGGGCCGGCACAGATACGCAGTATTTT; CDR3aa: CASSRSSGGAGTDTQYF
d_gene: .; v_gene: TRBV27; abundance: .; j_gene: TRBJ2-3; CDR3nt: TGTGCCAGCAGTTTAACCGCCGAGACCCCAGATACGCAGTATTTT; CDR3aa: CASSLTAETPDTQYF
d_gene: .; v_gene: TRBV7-2; abundance: medium-sized; j_gene: TRBJ1-2; CDR3nt: TGTGCCAGCAGCTTAGATAAGGCAGGTACCAACTATGGCTACACCTTC; CDR3aa: CASSLDKAGTNYGYTF